The 17 T cell receptor beta chains reported below all come from one sample, sequenced in a study of beta chain features in type 1 diabetes. Every isolated RNA sample was fully reverse transcribed, so sequencing captured expressed TCRB transcripts. Sequenced by immunoSEQ multiplex PCR; TCRdb stores in-frame clones only, minus some. This sample has 200,000 to 300,000 clones, with 13% to 15% found just once. The sample consisted of naive CD4+ T cells from blood. The receptors come from a woman in her thirties or forties in good health.

Concerning this clone itself: Germline and junction disagree at one end, which may indicate a read error. This chain joins TRBV7-7 and TRBJ2-5, with TRBD2 identical over 8 bases. The CDR3 length is 19 residues. Germline assignment: CDR1 SSHAT and CDR2 FNYEAQ (reference sequence). The CDR3 nucleotides are TGTGCTAGCAGCTTAAGATCGGGAGGGGTAGCGGAGACCCAAGAGACCCAGTACTTC. It encodes CASSLRSGGVAETQETQYF.

In this sample, this clone turned up a few times. The J gene is TRBJ1-5, the V gene TRBV27, with TRBD1 identical over 10 bases. The CDR3 loop spans 14 amino acids. The junction had 6 bases not matched to a gene; V was cut back by 6 bases and J by 7 bases. The germline CDR1 and CDR2 sequences are MNHEY and SMNVEV (reference sequence). CDR3 bases: TGTGCCAGCAGGCTGACAGGGGGCAGACAGCCCCAGCATTTT. It yields the protein CASRLTGGRQPQHF.

The chain is built from TRBV7-7 and TRBJ2-2, with 8 bases identical to TRBD2. The CDR3 runs 15 residues. V lost 5 bases and J lost 6; bases outside the gene matches: 8. Germline V gene data show CDR1 as SSHAT and CDR2 as FNYEAQ (reference sequence). The CDR3 region has the DNA TGTGCCAGCAGCCGTTTAGTCGGGGGGGCCGGGGAGCTGTTTTTT. Protein sequence: CASSRLVGGAGELFF.

The V gene is TRBV19, the J gene TRBJ2-7; 9 nucleotides align to TRBD1. Unmatched junction bases numbered 7, after V lost 5 bases and J lost 5 bases. CDR1 is LNHDA and CDR2 is SQIVND in the germline V gene (reference sequence). The CDR3 has 14 residues. CDR3 bases: TGTGCCAGTAGTGCAGACAGGGGGTTCGACGAGCAGTACTTC. Translation gives CASSADRGFDEQYF.

This clone turned up a few times. The chain employs TRBV27 and TRBJ2-3, with D perhaps matching TRBD2 (5 bases). The germline V gene has CDR1 MNHEY and CDR2 SMNVEV (reference sequence). Trimming pared 5 bases from V and 4 bases from J, leaving 10 bases between. The CDR3 is 13 amino acids. The CDR3 loop is CASSASGSDTQYF. The CDR3 nucleotides are TGTGCCAGCAGTGCCTCGGGGTCAGATACGCAGTATTTT.

This chain links TRBV4-2 with TRBJ2-3; 11 nucleotides line up with TRBD2. Germline assignment: CDR1 LGHNA and CDR2 YNFKEQ. The V segment lost 0 bases and the J segment 4 bases; nucleotides outside the gene matches: 6. This CDR3 has 17 amino acids. Written as DNA, the CDR3 is TGTGCCAGCAGCCAAGATCCGGCTAGCGGGGGGTCAGATACGCAGTATTTT. Translating gives CASSQDPASGGSDTQYF.

This clone has more than one count but fewer than ten. V and J are TRBV2 and TRBJ2-3, with D unclear. V was shortened by 2 bases and J by 3 bases, with 12 bases between the two germline ends. Looked up from germline, CDR1 is SNHLY and CDR2 is FYNNEI. The CDR3 is 15 residues long. CDR3 in DNA: TGTGCCAGCAGTGAAACCTACGACTTGACAGATACGCAGTATTTT. This sequence encodes CASSETYDLTDTQYF.

Notes on this clone: Distinct nucleotide sequences in the sample also encode this CDR3. The CDR3 spells CASSPDRAGNTIYF. The CDR3, as DNA: TGTGCCAGCTCACCCGACAGGGCTGGAAACACCATATATTTT. The V call is TRBV18, the J call TRBJ1-3; 7 bases fit TRBD1. Germline CDR1 is KGHSH and CDR2 is LQKENI. The CDR3 loop spans 14 amino acids. V lost 3 bases and J lost 2; bases outside the gene matches: 1.

Many counts were recorded for this clone. This chain connects TRBV29-1 to TRBJ2-1; no definite D call. This CDR3 has 10 amino acids. V was pared by 8 bases and J by 7 bases, with 9 bases between. CDR1 is SQVTM, CDR2 ANQGSEA, per germline. CDR3 sequence (DNA): TGCAGCACCCTGCAGAATGAGCAGTTCTTC. Its translation: CSTLQNEQFF.

For this clone: One junction end does not reproduce the germline sequence, and a read error may be involved. The rearrangement joins TRBV5-4 to TRBJ2-7, with 8 bases matching TRBD1. The length of the CDR3 is 12 residues. The germline gives CDR1 SGHNT, CDR2 YYREEE (reference sequence). CDR3 region: CASTLTGVEQYF. The CDR3 DNA sequence: TGTGCCAGCACCTTGACAGGGGTCGAGCAGTACTTC.

This clone was recorded a few times. The gene calls are TRBV19 and TRBJ1-2; TRBD1 agrees at 7 bases. The CDR3 sequence is 16 residues long. V was pared by 10 bases and J by 6 bases, with 20 bases of the junction left unmatched. The germline CDR1 and CDR2 sequences are LNHDA and SQIVND (reference sequence). The CDR3 DNA reads as TGTGCCACCCGCCGCCCCCAGGGGGGAAACTTAGATGGCTACACCTTC. This encodes CATRRPQGGNLDGYTF. The variable domain in full, with the rest retrieved from reference TRBV19 and TRBJ1-2, is DGGITQSPKYLFRKEGQNVTLSCEQNLNHDAMYWYRQDPGQGLRLIYYSQIVNDFQKGDIAEGYSVSREKKESFPLTVTSAQKNPTAFYLCATRRPQGGNLDGYTFGSGTRLTVV.

This clone was counted only a few times. The V and J genes are TRBV13 and TRBJ2-3; 11 positions agree with TRBD1. The V segment lost 4 bases and the J segment 6 bases; nucleotides outside the gene matches: 9. In germline, CDR1 is PRHDT, CDR2 FYEKMQ (reference sequence). There are 16 residues in the CDR3. CDR3 loop: CASSSRTGGAVDTQYF. The CDR3 nucleotides read TGTGCCAGCAGCTCCAGGACAGGGGGCGCGGTTGATACGCAGTATTTT.

This clone was seen a handful of times. The chain is built from TRBV5-1 and TRBJ1-2; no clear D gene. V was pared by 4 bases and J by 6 bases, with 16 bases between. Germline CDR1 and CDR2: SGHRS and YFSETQ. The CDR3 totals 14 residues. The CDR3 nucleotides read TGCGCCAGCAGCCCCCCCGGGTCCAGTGATGGCTACACCTTC. Residues: CASSPPGSSDGYTF.

The chain couples TRBV6-5 to TRBJ2-1; 10 nucleotides agree with TRBD2. Trimming removed 2 bases from V and 7 bases from J; junction bases left unmatched: 8. The CDR3 extends over 16 amino acids. Per the germline V gene, CDR1 is MNHEY and CDR2 is SVGAGI. CDR3 in DNA: TGTGCCAGCAGTTACGGGGGAGCGGGGGGGCGAAATGAGCAGTTCTTC. Protein: CASSYGGAGGRNEQFF.

The chain has TRBV5-1 and TRBJ1-5; 7 bases fit TRBD1. The trim removed 2 bases at V and 5 bases at J, leaving 1 base unmatched. The CDR3 consists of 13 residues. Per the germline V gene, CDR1 is SGHRS and CDR2 is YFSETQ. The CDR3 sequence is CASSLGTDQPQHF. DNA of the CDR3: TGCGCCAGCAGCTTAGGGACAGATCAGCCCCAGCATTTT.

This clone was seen a few times. The chain couples TRBV6-1 to TRBJ1-2; TRBD1 agrees at 9 bases. The CDR3 totals 15 residues. Germline assignment: CDR1 MNHNS and CDR2 SASEGT. Trimming took 6 bases from V and 8 from J; bases not matched to a gene: 13. The CDR3 DNA reads as TGTGCCAGCAGAACTCAGACAGGGGGTGCTTGGGGCTACACCTTC. Translation gives CASRTQTGGAWGYTF.

This clone showed up just a few times. The chain combines TRBV19 with TRBJ2-3; TRBD2 matches 11 bases. The V gene end was trimmed by 6 bases and the J gene end by 6 bases; junction bases not matched to a gene: 5. Germline CDR1 reads LNHDA; CDR2 reads SQIVND (reference sequence). This CDR3 contains 14 residues. CDR3: CASRPTSGGDTQYF. CDR3 nucleotide sequence: TGTGCCAGTAGACCCACTAGCGGGGGTGATACGCAGTATTTT.